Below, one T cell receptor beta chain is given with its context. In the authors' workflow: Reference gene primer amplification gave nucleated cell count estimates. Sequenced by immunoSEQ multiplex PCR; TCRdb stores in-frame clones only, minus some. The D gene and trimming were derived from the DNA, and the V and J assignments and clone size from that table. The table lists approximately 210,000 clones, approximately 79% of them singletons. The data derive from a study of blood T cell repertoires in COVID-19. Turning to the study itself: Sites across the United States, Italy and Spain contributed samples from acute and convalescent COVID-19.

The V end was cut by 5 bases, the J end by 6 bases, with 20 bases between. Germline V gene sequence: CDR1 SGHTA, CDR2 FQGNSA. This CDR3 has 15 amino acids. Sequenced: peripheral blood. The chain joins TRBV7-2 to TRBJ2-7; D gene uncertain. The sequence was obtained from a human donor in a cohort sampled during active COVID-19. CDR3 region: CASSPSIPGSGEQYF. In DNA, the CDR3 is TGTGCCAGCAGCCCCTCGATTCCTGGGTCGGGCGAGCAGTACTTC.